A single sample gave rise to the 32 T cell receptor beta chains below, sequenced in a study of graft-versus-host responses after intestinal transplantation (dated by TCRdb to the early 2020s). These receptors lack a known antigen. Reading the label with the study, this specimen's time point is: cells obtained before transplantation from donor or recipient. Library prep was done by the immunoSEQ multiplex PCR assay. What TCRdb holds here is the immuneACCESS table cut down to in-frame rearrangements. Part of the clones is not present; checked against another copy, under half of the missing clones reflect an unresolved V gene, and the others are unexplained. This sample lists just over 85,000 clones; just under 95% were detected once. The ten largest clonotypes hold about 0.4% of the sample. The specimen comprised unstimulated CD8+ T cells sorted from spleen or lymph node cells, sampled before transplant. Receptor source: a human donor who was the organ donor for an intestinal transplant.

The chain employs TRBV4-3 and TRBJ1-1; possibly TRBD1 for D (5 bases). CDR1 LGHNA and CDR2 YSLEER come from the germline V gene. The CDR3 consists of 15 residues. Trimming left V 0 bases short and J 1 base short, with 9 bases between. As DNA, the CDR3 is TGCGCCAGCAGCCAAGACATCGGACAGAACACTGAAGCTTTCTTT. It encodes CASSQDIGQNTEAFF.

The chain uses TRBV10-3 and TRBJ2-3, with 13 bases fitting TRBD2. This CDR3 comprises 13 residues. Germline V CDR1 and CDR2: ENHRY, SYGVKD. The V gene end was trimmed by 8 bases and the J gene end by 5 bases; junction bases not matched to a gene: 1. The DNA of the CDR3 is TGTGCCATCGGACTAGCGGGGGAAGATACGCAGTATTTT. Translating gives CAIGLAGEDTQYF.

The chain couples TRBV7-9 to TRBJ2-1; 9 bases are shared with TRBD2. This CDR3 has 16 residues. With V trimmed by 1 base and J by 6 bases, 7 bases remained unmatched. Germline values: CDR1 SEHNR, CDR2 FQNEAQ (reference sequence). The CDR3 here is CASSLERGAPFNEQFF. The CDR3 DNA reads as TGTGCCAGCAGCTTAGAGCGGGGGGCCCCGTTCAATGAGCAGTTCTTC.

The chain employs TRBV6-1 and TRBJ2-7; 8 bases are a match to TRBD1. CDR1 is MNHNS and CDR2 is SASEGT in the germline V gene. The trim removed 6 bases at V and 5 bases at J, leaving 6 bases unmatched. There are 13 residues in the CDR3. The CDR3 region has the DNA TGTGCCAGCAGCCGACAGGGGCGGGACGAGCAGTACTTC. Its translation is CASSRQGRDEQYF.

The CDR3 nucleotides read TGTGCTAGTGGTTTGGAACAGGGGTGGGGATCGGAGCAGTACTTC. Translation gives CASGLEQGWGSEQYF. The chain uses TRBV12-5 and TRBJ2-7; 7 bases map to TRBD1. The CDR3 runs to 15 residues. Germline V gene data show CDR1 as LGHNT and CDR2 as FRNRAP. Trimming took 1 base from V and 7 from J; bases not matched to a gene: 10.

This sequence joins TRBV28 and TRBJ2-3; 7 positions agree with TRBD2. Germline V gene lookup returns CDR1 MDHEN and CDR2 SYDVKM. CDR3 size: 15 residues. Losses at the gene ends were 5 bases for V and 0 bases for J; bases not matched to a gene: 5. CDR3 amino acids: CASSLTSPSTDTQYF. The CDR3 bases are TGTGCCAGCAGTCTGACTAGCCCGAGCACAGATACGCAGTATTTT.

Points on this clone: One end of the junction varies from germline; a read error may be responsible. The chain uses TRBV7-7 and TRBJ2-5, with TRBD2 as a possible D gene (7 bases). Germline CDR1 reads SSHAT; CDR2 reads FNYEAQ (reference sequence). This CDR3 spans 14 amino acids. The CDR3 DNA reads TGTGCTAGCAGCTTAGGGGGGGGCTTGGAGACCCAGTACTTC. The encoded protein is CASSLGGGLETQYF.

The chain combines TRBV19 with TRBJ2-7, with TRBD1 matching over 8 bases. The V gene end was trimmed by 10 bases and the J gene end by 2 bases; junction bases not matched to a gene: 7. This CDR3 has 13 residues. Per germline, CDR1 LNHDA and CDR2 SQIVND (reference sequence). CDR3 DNA: TGTGCCACGTCTCCGGGACAGGCCTACGAGCAGTACTTC. Protein product: CATSPGQAYEQYF.

The chain uses TRBV6-1 and TRBJ1-1, with D uncertain. V was shortened by 1 base and J by 7 bases, with 7 bases between the two germline ends. This CDR3 is built from 12 residues. Looked up from germline, CDR1 is MNHNS and CDR2 is SASEGT. The CDR3 reads CASSEDGYEAFF. DNA for the CDR3: TGTGCCAGCAGTGAAGACGGGTATGAAGCTTTCTTT.

This chain joins TRBV27 and TRBJ1-2; 10 bases fit TRBD1. Germline V gene lookup returns CDR1 MNHEY and CDR2 SMNVEV (reference sequence). The CDR3 runs to 14 residues. Trimming removed 2 bases from V and 6 bases from J; junction bases left unmatched: 3. The DNA for the CDR3 is TGTGCCAGCAGTTTAAGTGGACAGGGGGATGGCTACACCTTC. Amino acids: CASSLSGQGDGYTF.

This chain's CDR3 is CASSPLPTGGASGEQFF. CDR3 nucleotide sequence: TGTGCCAGCAGTCCTCTCCCGACAGGGGGCGCATCTGGTGAGCAGTTCTTC. V gene TRBV27 combines with J gene TRBJ2-1, with TRBD1 identical over 10 bases. J lost 9 bases, V lost 5 bases, and 16 bases had no gene match. Germline CDR1 is MNHEY and CDR2 is SMNVEV (reference sequence). This CDR3 contains 17 residues.

J is TRBJ2-7 and V is TRBV7-6; 10 nucleotides agree with TRBD2. V lost 5 bases and J lost 4; bases outside the gene matches: 14. The CDR3 extends over 17 amino acids. The germline CDR1 and CDR2 sequences are SGHVS and FNYEAQ. CDR3 DNA: TGTGCCAGCAGCCCCAAGCGGGGGGGCAACTTGCGATACGAGCAGTACTTC. It is translated as CASSPKRGGNLRYEQYF.

The chain carries TRBV27 and TRBJ1-1; D perhaps matches TRBD1 (5 bases). Looked up from germline, CDR1 is MNHEY and CDR2 is SMNVEV (reference sequence). The CDR3 consists of 13 residues. Trimming left V 5 bases short and J 7 bases short, with 14 bases between. The CDR3 region has the DNA TGTGCCAGCAGTGAGCTTGGACACTTTGAAGCTTTCTTT. Residues: CASSELGHFEAFF.

The chain uses TRBV28 and TRBJ2-1; the match to TRBD2 covers 9 bases. CDR3 length equals 15 residues. From germline, CDR1 is MDHEN and CDR2 SYDVKM. Trimming removed 7 bases from V and 2 bases from J; junction bases left unmatched: 6. The CDR3 DNA follows: TGTGCCAGCAATCTTCGCGGGGGGGCCTACAATGAGCAGTTCTTC. Protein product: CASNLRGGAYNEQFF.

The V and J genes are TRBV4-3 and TRBJ1-6, with D possibly matching TRBD1 (5 bases). Trimming stripped 4 bases from V and 10 bases from J, with 11 bases between. This CDR3 has 13 residues. Per the germline V gene, CDR1 is LGHNA and CDR2 is YSLEER. The CDR3 spells CASSLGVGSPLHF. The CDR3 region has the DNA TGCGCCAGCAGCCTAGGGGTAGGGTCACCCCTCCACTTT.

The genes are TRBV28 and TRBJ2-2; the match to TRBD1 covers 7 bases. CDR3 length: 14 residues. J was trimmed by 8 bases and V by 8 bases; bases with no gene match: 11. Germline V lookup: CDR1 MDHEN, CDR2 SYDVKM. This CDR3 is CASSDRLKFGELFF. In DNA form, the CDR3 reads TGTGCCAGCTCGGACAGGCTCAAGTTTGGGGAGCTGTTTTTT.

V usage is TRBV11-2 and J usage is TRBJ1-1, with a tentative D call TRBD1 (5 bases). Germline V CDR1 and CDR2: SGHAT, FQNNGV. V was clipped by 0 bases and J by 5 bases, with 13 bases between them. This CDR3 is built from 15 residues. In DNA form, the CDR3 reads TGTGCCAGCAGCTTAGAGTTCCCGGGGGAAACTGAAGCTTTCTTT. It translates to CASSLEFPGETEAFF.

This clone was detected once. The chain links TRBV5-6 to TRBJ2-2; TRBD2 is a possible D gene (6 bases). The CDR3 length is 14 residues. Trimming removed 0 bases at V and 4 bases at J, with 7 bases between. Germline-derived CDR1 and CDR2 are SGHDT and YYEEEE. CDR3 sequence (DNA): TGTGCCAGCAGCTTGGTGGGAGGCACCGGGGAGCTGTTTTTT. Its protein product is CASSLVGGTGELFF.

As concerns this clone: This CDR3 fails to terminate in the conserved phenylalanine or tryptophan, so it likely reflects a read error. V gene TRBV6-1 combines with J gene TRBJ1-6, with D possibly matching TRBD1 (6 bases). The CDR3 sequence is 15 residues long. Germline V gene lookup returns CDR1 MNHNS and CDR2 SASEGT. Trimming took 6 bases from V and 7 from J, leaving 16 bases between them. CDR3 coding DNA: TGTGCCAGCAGGGCCTTGGGGGCAAGAAATTCACCCCTCCACTCT. This codes for CASRALGARNSPLHS.

The table lists this clone with a few counts. J is TRBJ1-5 and V is TRBV19, with TRBD1 identical over 7 bases. CDR1 and CDR2 from the germline V gene are LNHDA and SQIVND (reference sequence). J gave up 6 bases and V 8 bases, and 4 bases lay outside the gene matches. This CDR3 region has 12 residues. DNA of the CDR3: TGTGCCAGTGGGACAGCGGCTCAGCCCCAGCATTTT. This translates into CASGTAAQPQHF.

In DNA form, the CDR3 reads TGTGCCAGCAGCTTATATGGTCGGGATTCACCCCTCCACTTT. As protein: CASSLYGRDSPLHF. The chain joins TRBV11-2 to TRBJ1-6; D uncertain. CDR3 length: 14 residues. The germline gives CDR1 SGHAT, CDR2 FQNNGV. V dropped 2 bases and J dropped 8 bases, with 10 bases sitting between them.

The chain joins TRBV30 to TRBJ2-7, with D unclear. The V end lost 3 bases, the J end lost 5 bases, and 11 bases lay between the germline ends. Germline V lookup: CDR1 GTSNPN, CDR2 SVGIG (reference sequence). This CDR3 spans 12 amino acids. In DNA, the CDR3 is TGTGCCTGGAGAGCTACGGTTCACGAGCAGTACTTC. Amino acid sequence: CAWRATVHEQYF.

The chain has TRBV9 and TRBJ2-3, with 10 bases lining up with TRBD2. Per the germline V gene, CDR1 is SGDLS and CDR2 is YYNGEE. This CDR3 is 15 amino acids long. The ends lost 1 base at V and 2 bases at J; junction bases unmatched: 1. The CDR3 protein is CASSVTSGVTDTQYF. In nucleotides, the CDR3 is TGTGCCAGCAGCGTAACTAGCGGGGTCACAGATACGCAGTATTTT.

CDR3 in DNA: TGTGCCAGCAGCTTAGAACAGGGGTGGCAAGAGACCCAGTACTTC. Encoded protein: CASSLEQGWQETQYF. V gene TRBV7-7 combines with J gene TRBJ2-5; 7 bases are shared with TRBD1. The J segment lost 2 bases and the V segment lost 1 base, leaving 4 bases of the junction unmatched. The CDR3 runs to 15 residues. Germline V gives CDR1 SSHAT, CDR2 FNYEAQ (reference sequence). Full variable domain (remainder filled in from reference TRBV7-7 and TRBJ2-5): GAGVSQSPRYKVTKRGQDVTLRCDPISSHATLYWYQQALGQGPEFLTYFNYEAQPDKSGLPSDRFSAERPEGSISTLTIQRTEQRDSAMYRCASSLEQGWQETQYFGPGTRLLVL.

The chain combines TRBV7-2 with TRBJ1-4; the D is unclear. The CDR3 runs 16 residues. V was shortened by 5 bases and J by 2 bases, with 15 bases between the two germline ends. Germline V gene sequence: CDR1 SGHTA, CDR2 FQGNSA. The CDR3 DNA sequence: TGTGCCAGCAGCCCATCGCACCGCCGGACTAATGAAAAACTGTTTTTT. It translates to CASSPSHRRTNEKLFF. The full variable domain, with the rest looked up from reference TRBV7-2 and TRBJ1-4, is GAGVSQSPSNKVTEKGKDVELRCDPISGHTALYWYRQSLGQGLEFLIYFQGNSAPDKSGLPSDRFSAERTGGSVSTLTIQRTQQEDSAVYLCASSPSHRRTNEKLFFGSGTQLSVL.

The rearrangement uses TRBV4-3 and TRBJ2-3, with TRBD1 matching 10 bases. Germline V gives CDR1 LGHNA, CDR2 YSLEER. V lost 4 bases to trimming and J lost 6 bases; unmatched junction nucleotides: 13. The CDR3 loop spans 17 amino acids. The CDR3, as DNA: TGCGCCAGCAGCCCCCGCCTGGGACAGGGGATTTTTGATACGCAGTATTTT. Translated: CASSPRLGQGIFDTQYF.

This clone was seen just once. The CDR3 sequence: CASSPSQGDNSPLHF. CDR3 sequence (DNA): TGCGCCAGCAGCCCTTCACAGGGAGATAATTCACCCCTCCACTTT. The chain combines TRBV4-1 with TRBJ1-6, with D possibly being TRBD1 (6 bases). Looked up from germline, CDR1 is MGHRA and CDR2 is YSYEKL. V lost 4 bases, J lost 5 bases, and 12 bases lay in between. This CDR3 contains 15 residues.

This sequence joins TRBV6-1 and TRBJ2-1, with D possibly being TRBD2 (5 bases). Trimming removed 8 bases at V and 4 bases at J, with 18 bases between. The CDR3 consists of 15 residues. Germline V CDR1 and CDR2: MNHNS, SASEGT. The CDR3 DNA reads TGTGCCAGCGCGGAGGAATGGACGGTTTACAATGAGCAGTTCTTC. Translation gives CASAEEWTVYNEQFF.

The chain recombines TRBV9 with TRBJ2-1; D is ambiguous. CDR1 is SGDLS and CDR2 is YYNGEE in the germline V gene. CDR3 length equals 15 residues. Trimming removed 0 bases from V and 0 bases from J, with 7 bases in between. The DNA of the CDR3 is TGTGCCAGCAGCGTAGAAGCGAGCTCCTACAATGAGCAGTTCTTC. It translates to CASSVEASSYNEQFF.

The chain combines TRBV4-2 with TRBJ1-3; no definite D call. V shed 0 bases and J shed 0 bases, with 9 bases lying between them. CDR3 size: 16 residues. CDR1 is LGHNA and CDR2 is YNFKEQ in the germline V gene. Here the CDR3 DNA reads TGTGCCAGCAGCCAAGATGCGGTATTCTCTGGAAACACCATATATTTT. Translated: CASSQDAVFSGNTIYF.

The rearrangement uses TRBV4-2 and TRBJ2-7, with D perhaps TRBD2 (5 bases). The ends were cut back, 3 bases at V and 3 bases at J, with 18 bases in the middle. This CDR3 region has 16 residues. The germline gives CDR1 LGHNA, CDR2 YNFKEQ. This chain's CDR3 is CASSHDYEDFHYEQYF. CDR3 coding DNA: TGTGCCAGCAGCCATGATTATGAGGACTTCCACTACGAGCAGTACTTC.

The chain recombines TRBV28 with TRBJ1-6; no clear D. Germline V gene lookup returns CDR1 MDHEN and CDR2 SYDVKM. V lost 3 bases, J lost 8 bases, and 5 bases lay in between. This CDR3 contains 12 residues. The CDR3 nucleotides read TGTGCCAGCAGTTTTATAGATTCACCCCTCCACTTT. It specifies CASSFIDSPLHF.